This TCR beta chain was observed in a study of blood T cell repertoires in COVID-19. Turning to the study itself: Acute and convalescent COVID-19 samples came from the United States, Italy and Spain. In each case, the material was cDNA or gDNA derived from T cells, B-cell-depleted T cells, or PBMCs.

The CDR3 extends over 14 amino acids. Germline loops: CDR1 SGHRS, CDR2 YFSETQ. Trimming removed 5 bases at V and 1 base at J, with 12 bases between. Original processing methods: For nucleated cells, counts were estimated from reference gene primer amplification. Sequencing was performed with immunoSEQ multiplex PCR; in TCRdb, only in-frame clones are kept and a portion is missing. The D gene and trimming were derived from the DNA, and the V and J assignments and clone size from that table. The sample includes over 250,000 clones, over 80% seen only once; the top ten take roughly 1.6%. This chain joins TRBV5-1 and TRBJ1-1, with D maybe TRBD1 (5 bases). Sequencing was carried out using peripheral blood. The TCR was taken from a woman aged 40 to 50 who had recovered from COVID-19. Here the CDR3 reads CASRRGSGNTEAFF. The CDR3 DNA reads as TGCGCCAGCAGGCGGGGGTCGGGGAACACTGAAGCTTTCTTT.